The clone carrying this T cell receptor (beta chain) has just a few counts. Its target is not known. Template material for amplifying TCR beta CDR3 regions consisted of RNA transcripts. During a first-round RT-PCR of the TCR CDR3, the HTBI primer set was used. MiXCR, applied by TCRdb to the multiplex PCR reads, yields one record per CDR3 protein. The repertoire includes 450,000 to 650,000 distinct CDR3 sequences, approximately 15% of them detected once, and more than 6% sits in the top ten. The V gene lost 3 bases and the J gene lost 2 bases, with 10 bases spanning the gap. This CDR3 comprises 14 residues. Germline lookup yields CDR1 LNHDA and CDR2 SQIVND (reference sequence). The record originates from a study of T cells in Graves' hyperthyroidism and ophthalmopathy. Regarding the study as a whole: Also found in blood were most expanded thyroid clonotypes above 0.001. A model built on 13 V-J features separated ophthalmopathy from stable hyperthyroidism.

This sequence joins TRBV19 and TRBJ1-1; D is perhaps TRBD1 (5 bases). This TCR derives from a woman aged 18-29 years with Graves' ophthalmopathy. Source material: blood. CDR3 sequence reads: CASSIRALNTEAFF. In DNA form, the CDR3 reads TGTGCCAGTAGTATCAGGGCCCTCAACACTGAAGCTTTCTTT.